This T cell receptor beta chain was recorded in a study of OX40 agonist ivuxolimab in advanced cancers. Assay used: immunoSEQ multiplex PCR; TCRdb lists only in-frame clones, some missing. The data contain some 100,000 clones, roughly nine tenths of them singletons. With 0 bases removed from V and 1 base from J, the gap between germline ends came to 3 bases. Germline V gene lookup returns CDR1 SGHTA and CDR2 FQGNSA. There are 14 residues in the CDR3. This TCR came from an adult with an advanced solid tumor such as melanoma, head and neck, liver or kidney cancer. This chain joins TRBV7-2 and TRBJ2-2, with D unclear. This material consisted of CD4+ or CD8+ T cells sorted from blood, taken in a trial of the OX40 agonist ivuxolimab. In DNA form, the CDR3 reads TGTGCCAGCAGCTTAGCCGGGAACACCGGGGAGCTGTTTTTT. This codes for CASSLAGNTGELFF.